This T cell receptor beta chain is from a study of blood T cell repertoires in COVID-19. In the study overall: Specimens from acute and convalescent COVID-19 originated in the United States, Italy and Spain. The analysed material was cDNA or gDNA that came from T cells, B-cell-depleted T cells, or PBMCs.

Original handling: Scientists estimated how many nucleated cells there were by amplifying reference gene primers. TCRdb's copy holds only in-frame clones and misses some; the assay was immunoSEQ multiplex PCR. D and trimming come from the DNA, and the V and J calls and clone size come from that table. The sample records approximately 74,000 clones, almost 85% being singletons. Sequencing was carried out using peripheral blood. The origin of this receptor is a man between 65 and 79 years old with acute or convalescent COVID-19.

The CDR3 loop reads CARYIMNEQFF. The CDR3 DNA is TGTGCCAGGTATATTATGAATGAGCAGTTCTTC. The chain carries TRBV11-2 and TRBJ2-1; D is undetermined. The CDR3 is made up of 11 amino acids. Germline CDR1 and CDR2: SGHAT and FQNNGV. The V and J ends lost 9 bases and 7 bases respectively, with 10 bases between them.